The 24 T cell receptor beta chains listed next were all sequenced from one sample in a study of blood T cells in healthy people across ages. A sample-barcoded 5' primer and a J-beta primer mix were used in a second PCR of roughly 7 to 12 cycles. TCRdb re-called the 5' RACE reads through MiXCR, storing one row per CDR3 protein. The sample holds just over 800,000 distinct CDR3 sequences, 55% to 65% seen once. The sequencing input was blood. These receptors all come from a man younger than 40 in good health.

The chain has TRBV20-1 and TRBJ2-4; 9 bases align to TRBD1. Germline loops: CDR1 DFQATT, CDR2 SNEGSKA (reference sequence). This CDR3 region has 14 residues. V was clipped by 5 bases and J by 13 bases; unmatched bases: 15. This CDR3 is CSAWTQGQGRGQYF. DNA of the CDR3: TGCAGTGCTTGGACCCAGGGACAGGGAAGGGGGCAGTACTTC.

This chain joins TRBV9 and TRBJ2-3; 8 bases map to TRBD1. The CDR3 is 15 amino acids. Trimming at V came to 3 bases and at J to 0 bases, leaving 3 bases not matched to a gene. The germline gives CDR1 SGDLS, CDR2 YYNGEE. The CDR3 here is CASSARTGSTDTQYF. Here the CDR3 DNA reads TGTGCCAGCAGCGCCCGGACAGGGAGCACAGATACGCAGTATTTT.

V and J are TRBV6-5 and TRBJ2-3, with 10 bases matching TRBD2. Per the germline V gene, CDR1 is MNHEY and CDR2 is SVGAGI. The V and J ends lost 5 bases and 7 bases, in that order; junction bases with no gene match: 9. The CDR3 loop spans 15 amino acids. The DNA of the CDR3 is TGTGCCAGCAGTCTCAGCGGGGGGGCCGCAAATACGCAGTATTTT. Translating gives CASSLSGGAANTQYF.

The chain uses TRBV24-1 and TRBJ2-5; 7 bases align to TRBD2. The CDR3 runs to 14 residues. Germline V gene sequence: CDR1 KGHDR, CDR2 SFDVKD. Trimming cost V 9 bases and J 2 bases; bases outside gene matches: 8. The CDR3 loop reads CATSSTSWQETQYF. The CDR3 nucleotides are TGTGCCACCTCCTCGACTAGCTGGCAAGAGACCCAGTACTTC.

This clonotype was seen more than once but under ten times. The chain carries TRBV7-2 and TRBJ2-3, with TRBD1 matching 7 bases. Looked up from germline, CDR1 is SGHTA and CDR2 is FQGNSA. V lost 3 bases, J lost 4 bases, and 7 bases stayed unmatched. The CDR3 has 15 residues. The CDR3 region has the DNA TGTGCCAGCAGCTTCGAGGGGGCGCCCGCAGATACGCAGTATTTT. Encoded protein: CASSFEGAPADTQYF.

The chain recombines TRBV27 with TRBJ2-7; perhaps TRBD2 as D (5 bases). The CDR3 sequence is 16 residues long. Between the trimmed V and J ends, which lost 8 bases and 3 bases, there was a span of 23 bases. Germline CDR1 MNHEY, CDR2 SMNVEV (reference sequence). The chain's CDR3 is CASRTGVPPYNYEQYF. The CDR3 coding sequence is TGTGCCAGCCGGACCGGGGTTCCCCCCTATAACTACGAGCAGTACTTC.

This clonotype has a handful of counts. The chain joins TRBV29-1 to TRBJ2-1; either TRBD1 or TRBD2 may supply D (6 bases each). The CDR3 extends over 13 amino acids. The V gene's germline CDR1 is SQVTM and CDR2 ANQGSEA. Trimming pared 7 bases from V and 2 bases from J, leaving 12 bases between. This CDR3 reads CSAEGGTYNEQFF. The CDR3 DNA reads as TGCAGCGCCGAGGGGGGCACCTACAATGAGCAGTTCTTC.

The chain uses TRBV7-3 and TRBJ2-5; 9 positions agree with TRBD2. Germline V CDR1 and CDR2: SGHTA, FQGTGA. The trim removed 0 bases at V and 2 bases at J, leaving 7 bases unmatched. The CDR3 runs to 17 residues. DNA for the CDR3: TGTGCCAGCAGCTTAACAGGTCTAGCGGGGAGTCAAGAGACCCAGTACTTC. Translating it yields CASSLTGLAGSQETQYF.

This clonotype was observed a handful of times. The genes are TRBV6-2 or TRBV6-3 and TRBJ2-7; D gene ambiguous. Trimming took 11 bases from V and 3 from J, leaving 2 bases between them. The CDR3 extends over 8 amino acids. Germline assignment: CDR1 MNHEY and CDR2 SVGEGT. The CDR3 DNA reads TGTGCCTACTACGAGCAGTACTTC. The encoded protein is CAYYEQYF.

The chain carries TRBV20-1 and TRBJ2-7; maybe TRBD2 (5 bases). The V end lost 0 bases, the J end lost 0 bases, and 15 bases lay between the germline ends. This CDR3 contains 16 residues. CDR1 and CDR2 from the germline V gene are DFQATT and SNEGSKA (reference sequence). The CDR3 is CSARDRGGESSYEQYF. Written as DNA, the CDR3 is TGCAGTGCTAGAGATCGGGGTGGGGAGAGCTCCTACGAGCAGTACTTC.

The chain carries TRBV7-2 and TRBJ2-4, with 9 bases identical to TRBD1. The V and J ends lost 5 bases and 8 bases, in that order; junction bases with no gene match: 7. CDR3 length: 14 residues. Germline loops: CDR1 SGHTA, CDR2 FQGNSA. CDR3 coding DNA: TGTGCCAGCAGCACCGGACAGGGGACGGACATTCAGTACTTC. Amino acids: CASSTGQGTDIQYF. The entire variable domain, with the rest obtained from reference TRBV7-2 and TRBJ2-4, is as follows: GAGVSQSPSNKVTEKGKDVELRCDPISGHTALYWYRQSLGQGLEFLIYFQGNSAPDKSGLPSDRFSAERTGGSVSTLTIQRTQQEDSAVYLCASSTGQGTDIQYFGAGTRLSVL.

The gene calls are TRBV12-3 or TRBV12-4 and TRBJ2-3, with TRBD1 identical over 7 bases. CDR3 length: 13 residues. Trimming took 6 bases from V and 5 from J; bases not matched to a gene: 5. CDR3 DNA sequence: TGTGCCAGCAGCATAGGACAGGTAGATACGCAGTATTTT. The encoded protein is CASSIGQVDTQYF.

The chain employs TRBV6-6 and TRBJ1-5; possible D gene TRBD1, 5 bases. The CDR3 spans 13 residues. The germline V gene encodes CDR1 MNHNY and CDR2 SVGAGI (reference sequence). V lost 11 bases to trimming and J lost 4 bases, with 15 bases between them. The CDR3 reads CAGTGGGNQPQHF. The CDR3 region has the DNA TGTGCCGGGACCGGGGGAGGTAATCAGCCCCAGCATTTT.

V is TRBV7-8 and J is TRBJ2-3; 11 positions match TRBD2. Trimming removed 3 bases from V and 2 bases from J; junction bases left unmatched: 10. The CDR3 has 18 amino acids. The V gene's germline CDR1 is SGHVS and CDR2 FQNEAQ. The CDR3 coding sequence is TGTGCCAGCAGCTTGTTTCTAGCGGGGGGCCCCCTCACAGATACGCAGTATTTT. Its protein is CASSLFLAGGPLTDTQYF.

The sample holds one count of this clonotype. The chain joins TRBV15 to TRBJ2-1; the D call may be TRBD1 or TRBD2 (5 bases each). Trimming took 1 base from V and 6 from J, leaving 19 bases between them. The germline V gene encodes CDR1 LNHNV and CDR2 YYDKDF (reference sequence). The length of the CDR3 is 17 residues. CDR3 sequence: CATSRVGAGPDANEQFF. The CDR3 region has the DNA TGTGCCACCAGCAGAGTCGGGGCAGGGCCTGATGCCAATGAGCAGTTCTTC. The full variable domain, with the rest looked up from reference TRBV15 and TRBJ2-1, is DAMVIQNPRYQVTQFGKPVTLSCSQTLNHNVMYWYQQKSSQAPKLLFHYYDKDFNNEADTPDNFQSRRPNTSFCFLDIRSPGLGDTAMYLCATSRVGAGPDANEQFFGPGTRLTVL.

The gene calls are TRBV12-3 or TRBV12-4 and TRBJ2-2, with 7 bases that match TRBD1. The CDR3 loop spans 15 amino acids. Trimming removed 6 bases from V and 0 bases from J; junction bases left unmatched: 4. The CDR3 sequence: CASRSGQTNTGELFF. The CDR3 nucleotides read TGTGCCAGCAGATCGGGACAGACGAACACCGGGGAGCTGTTTTTT.

The chain is built from TRBV9 and TRBJ1-6; D remains ambiguous. V was cut by 0 bases and J by 7 bases, with 5 bases left in between. This CDR3 is 13 amino acids long. Germline V gene sequence: CDR1 SGDLS, CDR2 YYNGEE. In DNA, the CDR3 is TGTGCCAGCAGCGTAGAAGCGAATTCACCCCTCCACTTT. Amino acids: CASSVEANSPLHF.

The chain links TRBV19 to TRBJ2-7; D gene uncertain. The last part of the DNA fits TRBJ2-5 better; the J call may be wrong. The CDR3 spans 12 residues. Germline V lookup: CDR1 LNHDA, CDR2 SQIVND (reference sequence). In DNA form, the CDR3 reads TGTGCCAGTAGCAGCGAGTGGGAGACCCAGTACTTC. Amino acid sequence: CASSSEWETQYF.

This chain uses TRBV3-1 with TRBJ2-5; 9 bases are shared with TRBD1. V lost 0 bases to trimming and J lost 5 bases; unmatched junction nucleotides: 13. The germline CDR1 and CDR2 sequences are LGHDT and YNNKEL (reference sequence). This CDR3 is 18 amino acids long. The CDR3 nucleotides are TGTGCCAGCAGCCAAGAAACGCGACAGGACAGGGGTGCGGAGACCCAGTACTTC. Residues: CASSQETRQDRGAETQYF.

The chain recombines TRBV19 with TRBJ2-4, with TRBD1 matching over 8 bases. The J call may be in error: the DNA end matches TRBJ2-7 better. The CDR3 loop spans 15 amino acids. Per the germline V gene, CDR1 is LNHDA and CDR2 is SQIVND (reference sequence). This CDR3 reads CASSPFGTGSHEQYF. In DNA, the CDR3 is TGTGCCAGTAGTCCCTTTGGGACAGGTTCCCACGAGCAGTACTTC.

This clonotype has a handful of counts. J is TRBJ2-7 and V is TRBV27; D is ambiguous. Germline V lookup: CDR1 MNHEY, CDR2 SMNVEV (reference sequence). V gave up 2 bases and J gave up 0 bases, with 11 bases separating them. The CDR3 loop spans 15 amino acids. CDR3 coding DNA: TGTGCCAGCAGTTTAGCCCCTGCGAGCTCCTACGAGCAGTACTTC. It codes for CASSLAPASSYEQYF.

This clonotype was detected only a few times. The rearrangement links TRBV7-2 to TRBJ2-1, with 14 positions matching TRBD2. Germline values: CDR1 SGHTA, CDR2 FQGNSA. V was clipped by 0 bases and J by 2 bases; unmatched bases: 9. The CDR3 consists of 20 residues. The CDR3 DNA is TGTGCCAGCAGCTTAGCTGGACATGGGACTAGCGGGGGAGCCTACAATGAGCAGTTCTTC. It encodes CASSLAGHGTSGGAYNEQFF.

The chain links TRBV4-2 to TRBJ2-3; 10 nucleotides align to TRBD2. This CDR3 is 17 amino acids long. The V and J ends lost 4 bases and 6 bases, in that order; junction bases with no gene match: 13. Germline CDR1 LGHNA, CDR2 YNFKEQ. CDR3 residues: CASSPGVSGGARDTQYF. In nucleotides, the CDR3 is TGTGCCAGCAGCCCGGGAGTCAGCGGGGGGGCTCGGGATACGCAGTATTTT.

The chain couples TRBV7-2 to TRBJ2-1, with 9 bases that match TRBD1. Germline V lookup: CDR1 SGHTA, CDR2 FQGNSA. J was trimmed by 7 bases and V by 3 bases; bases with no gene match: 1. The CDR3 totals 13 residues. The CDR3 nucleotides read TGTGCCAGCAGCTTTGGACAGGGGAATGAGCAGTTCTTC. Amino acids: CASSFGQGNEQFF.